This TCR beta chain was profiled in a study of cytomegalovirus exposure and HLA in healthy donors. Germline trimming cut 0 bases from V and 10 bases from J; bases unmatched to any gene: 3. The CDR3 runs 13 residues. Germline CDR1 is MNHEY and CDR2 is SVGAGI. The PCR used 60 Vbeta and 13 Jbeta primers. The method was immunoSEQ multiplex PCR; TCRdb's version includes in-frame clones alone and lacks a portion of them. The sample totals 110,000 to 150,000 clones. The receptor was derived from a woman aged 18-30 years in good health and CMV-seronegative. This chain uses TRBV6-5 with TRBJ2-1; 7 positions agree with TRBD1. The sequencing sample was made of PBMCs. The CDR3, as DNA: TGTGCCAGCAGTTACTCGAGGGGACAGGAGCAGTTCTTC. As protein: CASSYSRGQEQFF.